This TCR beta chain was captured in a study of identical twins. Germline V CDR1 and CDR2: SGHDT, YYEEEE. Germline trimming cut 4 bases from V and 8 bases from J; bases unmatched to any gene: 12. The CDR3 has 15 amino acids. Findings and caveats of the study: Out-of-frame alpha sequences shared by twins were enriched for low generation probability.

Of note for this clonotype: The antigen is undetermined.

TCRdb itself ran the 5' RACE reads through MiXCR, one entry per CDR3 protein. The profile shows 300,000 to 400,000 distinct CDR3 sequences, 9% to 15% of them singletons. Separately, the same data were catalogued under a study of yellow fever vaccine responses in identical twins.

The TCR comes from a woman between 18 and 29 years old in good health. Sequenced input: CD8+ T cells sorted from blood. This rearrangement joins TRBV5-6 to TRBJ2-1; 7 bases fit TRBD2. CDR3 residues: CASSAESLAQDEQFF. Here the CDR3 DNA reads TGTGCCAGCAGCGCGGAGTCACTAGCGCAGGATGAGCAGTTCTTC.